The TCR beta chain described here comes from a study of T cells in localized non-small cell lung cancer. Repertoires were generated with immunoSEQ multiplex PCR, while TCRdb's copy carries only in-frame clones and drops some. Among about 59,000 clones, 70% to 90% were seen once, and the ten largest hold under 25%. Regarding this clone: The antigen is not known.

Overall study results and limits: Tumor trailed uninvolved adjacent lung in T cell clonality, which peaked there. Investigators sequenced only a single tumor region, leaving heterogeneity possible. For the top 100 tumor clones, a median approximately 50 also appeared in adjacent lung. A higher density of T cells in blood coincided with extended overall survival.

Germline V gene sequence: CDR1 SGHRS, CDR2 YFSETQ. After removal of 0 bases from V and 3 bases from J, the junction contained 5 bases not matched to a gene. The CDR3 is 16 amino acids. The chain recombines TRBV5-1 with TRBJ2-1, with 8 bases aligning to TRBD1. Sequenced material: peripheral blood, taken before any cancer treatment. This TCR was sampled from a man between 40 and 75 years old with stage I squamous cell lung carcinoma. CDR3 in amino acids: CASSLEAGGGYNEQFF. The CDR3 DNA reads TGCGCCAGCAGCTTGGAGGCAGGGGGCGGCTACAATGAGCAGTTCTTC.